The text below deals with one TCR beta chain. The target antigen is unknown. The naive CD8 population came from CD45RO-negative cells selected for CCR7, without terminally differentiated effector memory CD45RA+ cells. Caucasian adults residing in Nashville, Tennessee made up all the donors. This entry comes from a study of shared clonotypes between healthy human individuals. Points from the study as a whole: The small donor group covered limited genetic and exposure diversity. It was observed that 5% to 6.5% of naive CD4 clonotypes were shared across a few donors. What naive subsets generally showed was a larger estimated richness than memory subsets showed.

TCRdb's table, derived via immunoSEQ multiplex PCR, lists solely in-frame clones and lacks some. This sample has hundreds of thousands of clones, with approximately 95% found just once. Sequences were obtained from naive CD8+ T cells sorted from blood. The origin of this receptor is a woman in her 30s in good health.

The CDR3 DNA is TGTGCCAGCAGCTCGTTAGAGAGGGGGCACACTGAAGCTTTCTTT. It codes for CASSSLERGHTEAFF. The V and J genes are TRBV13 and TRBJ1-1; 7 nucleotides align to TRBD1. Germline lookup yields CDR1 PRHDT and CDR2 FYEKMQ (reference sequence). V was clipped by 4 bases and J by 3 bases; unmatched bases: 8. This CDR3 contains 15 residues.